This T cell receptor beta chain was obtained from a study of T and B cells in COVID-19 patients. Multiplex PCR with BIOMED2 TRB-A/B primer pools amplified TRB rearrangements. TCRdb passed the multiplex PCR reads through MiXCR, listing each CDR3 protein once. The sample consists of 2,500 to 4,000 distinct CDR3 sequences, roughly 23% of them appearing once. Study-level points and caveats: Few blood samples existed from mildly ill patients during symptoms or early in severe cases.

Concerning this clonotype itself: Antigen: not known.

Each TRB amplification used roughly 220-550 ng of genomic DNA from blood. This CDR3 has 12 amino acids. Germline loops: CDR1 SGHRS, CDR2 YFSETQ. V was pared by 3 bases and J by 6 bases, with 2 bases of the junction left unmatched. The specimen was blood. The gene calls are TRBV5-1 and TRBJ1-2; the match to TRBD1 covers 7 bases. The clonotype was recovered from a human donor with active COVID-19. The CDR3 spells CASSWGTDGYTF. CDR3 in DNA: TGCGCCAGCAGCTGGGGGACAGATGGCTACACCTTC.